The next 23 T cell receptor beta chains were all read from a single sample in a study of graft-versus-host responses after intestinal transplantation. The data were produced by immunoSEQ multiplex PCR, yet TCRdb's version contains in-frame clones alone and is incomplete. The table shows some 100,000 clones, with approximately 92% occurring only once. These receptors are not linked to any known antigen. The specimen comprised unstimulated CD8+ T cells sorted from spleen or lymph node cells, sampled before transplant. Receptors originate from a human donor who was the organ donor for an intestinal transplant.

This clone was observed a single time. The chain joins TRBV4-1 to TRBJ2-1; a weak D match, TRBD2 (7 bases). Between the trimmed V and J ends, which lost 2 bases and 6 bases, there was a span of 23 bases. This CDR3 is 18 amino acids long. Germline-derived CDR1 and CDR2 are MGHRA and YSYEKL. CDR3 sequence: CASSQLRGGGGIGNEQFF. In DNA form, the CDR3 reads TGCGCCAGCAGCCAACTCAGGGGTGGGGGGGGTATCGGCAATGAGCAGTTCTTC.

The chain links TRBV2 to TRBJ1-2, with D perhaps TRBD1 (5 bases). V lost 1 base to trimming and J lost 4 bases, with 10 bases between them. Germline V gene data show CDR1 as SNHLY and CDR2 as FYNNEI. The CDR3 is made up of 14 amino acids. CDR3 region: CASSEGRQIYGYTF. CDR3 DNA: TGTGCCAGCAGTGAAGGCAGACAGATCTATGGCTACACCTTC.

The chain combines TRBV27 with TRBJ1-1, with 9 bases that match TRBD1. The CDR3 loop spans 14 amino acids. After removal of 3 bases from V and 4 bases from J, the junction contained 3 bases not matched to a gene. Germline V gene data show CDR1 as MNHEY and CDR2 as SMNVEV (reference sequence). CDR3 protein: CASSLATGGTEAFF. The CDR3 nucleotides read TGTGCCAGCAGTTTGGCGACAGGGGGCACTGAAGCTTTCTTT.

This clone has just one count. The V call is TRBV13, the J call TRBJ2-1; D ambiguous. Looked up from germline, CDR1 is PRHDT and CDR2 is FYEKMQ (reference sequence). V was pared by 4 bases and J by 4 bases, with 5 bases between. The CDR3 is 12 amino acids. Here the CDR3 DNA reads TGTGCCAGCAGCTACGGGTACAATGAGCAGTTCTTC. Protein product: CASSYGYNEQFF.

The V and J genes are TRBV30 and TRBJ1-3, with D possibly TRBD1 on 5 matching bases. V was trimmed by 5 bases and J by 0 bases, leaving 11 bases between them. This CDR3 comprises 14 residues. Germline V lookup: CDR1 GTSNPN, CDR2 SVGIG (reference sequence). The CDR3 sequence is CAWGPGLSGNTIYF. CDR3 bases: TGTGCCTGGGGACCGGGACTCTCTGGAAACACCATATATTTT.

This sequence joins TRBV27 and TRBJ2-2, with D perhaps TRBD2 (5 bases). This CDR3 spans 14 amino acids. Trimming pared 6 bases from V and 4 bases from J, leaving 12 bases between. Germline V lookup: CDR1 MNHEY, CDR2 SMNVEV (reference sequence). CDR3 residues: CASSPSEGTGELFF. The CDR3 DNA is TGTGCCAGCAGCCCCTCAGAGGGCACCGGGGAGCTGTTTTTT.

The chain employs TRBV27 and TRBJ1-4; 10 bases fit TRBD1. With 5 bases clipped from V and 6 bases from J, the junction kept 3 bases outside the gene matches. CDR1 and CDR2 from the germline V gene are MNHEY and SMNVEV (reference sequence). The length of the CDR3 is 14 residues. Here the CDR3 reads CASSPGTGDEKLFF. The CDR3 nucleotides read TGTGCCAGCAGTCCCGGGACAGGGGATGAAAAACTGTTTTTT.

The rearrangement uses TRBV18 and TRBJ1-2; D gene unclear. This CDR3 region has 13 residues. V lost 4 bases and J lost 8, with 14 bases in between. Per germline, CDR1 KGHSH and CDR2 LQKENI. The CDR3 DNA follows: TGTGCCAGCTCACTGGGAGAGGCGGACGGCTACACCTTC. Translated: CASSLGEADGYTF.

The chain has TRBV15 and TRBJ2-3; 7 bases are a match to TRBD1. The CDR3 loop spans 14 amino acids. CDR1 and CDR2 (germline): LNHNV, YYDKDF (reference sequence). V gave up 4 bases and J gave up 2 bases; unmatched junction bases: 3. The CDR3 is CATSTTGATDTQYF. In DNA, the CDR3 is TGTGCCACCAGCACCACAGGGGCCACAGATACGCAGTATTTT.

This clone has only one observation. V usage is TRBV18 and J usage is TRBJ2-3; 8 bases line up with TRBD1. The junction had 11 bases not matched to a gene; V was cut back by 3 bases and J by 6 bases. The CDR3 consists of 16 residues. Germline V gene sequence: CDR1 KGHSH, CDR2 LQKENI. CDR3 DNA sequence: TGTGCCAGCTCACCCCCGGACAGGGTGGAATGGGATACGCAGTATTTT. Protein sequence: CASSPPDRVEWDTQYF.

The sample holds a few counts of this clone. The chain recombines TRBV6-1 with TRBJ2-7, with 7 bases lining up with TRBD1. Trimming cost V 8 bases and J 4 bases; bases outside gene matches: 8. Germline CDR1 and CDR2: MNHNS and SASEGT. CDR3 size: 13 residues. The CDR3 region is CASRPRGNYEQYF. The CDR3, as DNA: TGTGCCAGCCGACCCAGGGGGAATTACGAGCAGTACTTC.

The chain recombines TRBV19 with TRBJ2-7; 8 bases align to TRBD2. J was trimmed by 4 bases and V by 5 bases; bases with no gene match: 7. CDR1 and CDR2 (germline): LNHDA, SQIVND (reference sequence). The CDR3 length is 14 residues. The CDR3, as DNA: TGTGCCAGTAGTTCTGCGGGAGGTGATTACGAGCAGTACTTC. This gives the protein CASSSAGGDYEQYF.

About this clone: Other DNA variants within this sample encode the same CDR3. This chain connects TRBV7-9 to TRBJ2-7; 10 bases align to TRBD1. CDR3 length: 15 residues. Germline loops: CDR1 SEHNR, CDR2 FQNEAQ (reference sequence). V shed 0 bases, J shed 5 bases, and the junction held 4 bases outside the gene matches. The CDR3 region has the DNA TGTGCCAGCAGCTTAGCTATGACAGGGGGCAACGAGCAGTACTTC. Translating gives CASSLAMTGGNEQYF.

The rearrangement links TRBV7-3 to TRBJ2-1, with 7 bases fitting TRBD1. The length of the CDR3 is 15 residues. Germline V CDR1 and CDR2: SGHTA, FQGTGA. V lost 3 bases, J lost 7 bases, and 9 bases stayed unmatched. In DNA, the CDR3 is TGTGCCAGCAGCTTTCTTAGACAGGGAAAAAATGAGCAGTTCTTC. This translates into CASSFLRQGKNEQFF.

In DNA, the CDR3 is TGTGCCAGCAGTTTATATACGGGGGCGGGAGAGCAGTACTTC. Residues: CASSLYTGAGEQYF. V gene TRBV27 combines with J gene TRBJ2-5, with a tentative D call TRBD2 (7 bases). CDR3 length: 14 residues. Germline V lookup: CDR1 MNHEY, CDR2 SMNVEV (reference sequence). The V and J ends lost 1 base and 11 bases respectively, with 17 bases between them.

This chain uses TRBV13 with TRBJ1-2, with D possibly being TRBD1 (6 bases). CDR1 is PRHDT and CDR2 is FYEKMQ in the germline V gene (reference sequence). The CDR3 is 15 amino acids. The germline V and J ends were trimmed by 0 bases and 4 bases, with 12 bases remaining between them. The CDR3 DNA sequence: TGTGCCAGCAGCTTAGGCCGTGGACAGACCTATGGCTACACCTTC. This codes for CASSLGRGQTYGYTF. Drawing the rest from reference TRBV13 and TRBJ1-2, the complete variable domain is AAGVIQSPRHLIKEKRETATLKCYPIPRHDTVYWYQQGPGQDPQFLISFYEKMQSDKGSIPDRFSAQQFSDYHSELNMSSLELGDSALYFCASSLGRGQTYGYTFGSGTRLTVV.

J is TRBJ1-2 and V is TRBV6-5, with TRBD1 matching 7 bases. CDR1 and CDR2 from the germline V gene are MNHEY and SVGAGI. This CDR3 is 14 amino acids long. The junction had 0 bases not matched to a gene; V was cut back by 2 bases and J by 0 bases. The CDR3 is CASSYGTANYGYTF. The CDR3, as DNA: TGTGCCAGCAGTTACGGGACAGCTAACTATGGCTACACCTTC.

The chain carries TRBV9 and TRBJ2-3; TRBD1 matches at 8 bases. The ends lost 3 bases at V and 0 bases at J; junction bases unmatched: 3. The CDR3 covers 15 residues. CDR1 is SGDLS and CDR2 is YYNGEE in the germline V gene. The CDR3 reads CASSGDRTSTDTQYF. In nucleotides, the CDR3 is TGTGCCAGCAGCGGGGACAGGACTAGCACAGATACGCAGTATTTT.

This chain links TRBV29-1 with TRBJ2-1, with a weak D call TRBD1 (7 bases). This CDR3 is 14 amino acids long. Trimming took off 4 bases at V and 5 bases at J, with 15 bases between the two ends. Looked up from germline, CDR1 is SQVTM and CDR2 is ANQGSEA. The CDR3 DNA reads TGCAGCGTTGCGAGGGGGCGGACTAACAATGAGCAGTTCTTC. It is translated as CSVARGRTNNEQFF.

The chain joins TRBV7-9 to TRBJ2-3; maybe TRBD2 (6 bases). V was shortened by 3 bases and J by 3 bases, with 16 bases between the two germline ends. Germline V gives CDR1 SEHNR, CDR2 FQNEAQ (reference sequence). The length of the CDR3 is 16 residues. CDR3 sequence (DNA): TGTGCCAGCAGCTTTTTCAGCGGGTTACTAACAGATACGCAGTATTTT. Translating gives CASSFFSGLLTDTQYF.

The DNA of the CDR3 is TGTGCCAGCAGCTTGGGAGGGCCCCCCTGGGGTGAGACCCAGTACTTC. This codes for CASSLGGPPWGETQYF. The gene calls are TRBV5-6 and TRBJ2-5; D may be TRBD2 (5 bases). The ends were cut back, 0 bases at V and 5 bases at J, with 17 bases in the middle. Germline V lookup: CDR1 SGHDT, CDR2 YYEEEE. The CDR3 is 16 residues long.

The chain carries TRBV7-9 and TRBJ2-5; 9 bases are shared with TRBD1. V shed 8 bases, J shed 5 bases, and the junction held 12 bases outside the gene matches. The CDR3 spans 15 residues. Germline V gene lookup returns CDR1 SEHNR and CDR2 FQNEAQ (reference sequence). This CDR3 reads CASFPGQGYPETQYF. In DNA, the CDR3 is TGTGCCAGCTTCCCGGGACAGGGTTACCCGGAGACCCAGTACTTC.

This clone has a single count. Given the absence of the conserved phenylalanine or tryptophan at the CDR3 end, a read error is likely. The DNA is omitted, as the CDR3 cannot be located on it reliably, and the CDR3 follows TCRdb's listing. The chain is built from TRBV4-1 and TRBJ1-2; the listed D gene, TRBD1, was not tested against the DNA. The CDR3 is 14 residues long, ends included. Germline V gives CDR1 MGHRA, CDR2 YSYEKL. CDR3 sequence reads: CASSPIGAGAPRVL.